These 14 T cell receptor beta chains were sequenced from one sample in a study of CD8+CD57+ T cells in acquired aplastic anemia. Patients picked for sequencing had shown CD8+CD57+ cell expansion detected by flow cytometry. The template for TCR beta VDJ and CDR3 sequence profiling was genomic DNA. TCRdb recomputed calls from the reads with MiXCR, one row per CDR3 protein. This sample has hundreds of thousands of distinct CDR3 sequences; 45% to 65% occur once, and the top ten carry 1.3%. The specimen sequenced was sorted CD4+, CD8+, or CD8+CD57+ T cells (not recorded which) from PBMCs. These receptors all stem from a human donor with aplastic anemia.

The chain couples TRBV10-1 to TRBJ2-3; D is undetermined. CDR3 length equals 14 residues. V was pared by 4 bases and J by 5 bases, with 13 bases between. Germline assignment: CDR1 WNHNN and CDR2 SYGVQD (reference sequence). The CDR3 DNA reads TGCGCCAGCAGTGCGGGTAGCTGGCAAGATACGCAGTATTTT. Translating gives CASSAGSWQDTQYF.

This clonotype was recorded at least ten times. The gene calls are TRBV3-1 and TRBJ1-1, with 8 bases identical to TRBD1. Germline lookup yields CDR1 LGHDT and CDR2 YNNKEL (reference sequence). The CDR3 contains 15 residues. The V gene end was trimmed by 4 bases and the J gene end by 4 bases; junction bases not matched to a gene: 8. CDR3 region: CASSPYRGYGTEAFF. CDR3 bases: TGTGCCAGCAGCCCCTACAGGGGGTATGGCACTGAAGCTTTCTTT.

This clonotype was counted a few times. This chain connects TRBV10-1 to TRBJ1-2; D not certain. CDR1 WNHNN and CDR2 SYGVQD come from the germline V gene (reference sequence). V was trimmed by 0 bases and J by 6 bases, leaving 20 bases between them. The CDR3 spans 17 residues. The CDR3 region is CASSESIVNTPRNGYTF. The CDR3 DNA sequence: TGCGCCAGCAGTGAGTCGATTGTGAACACGCCGAGGAATGGCTACACCTTC.

This clonotype was counted between two and nine times. The V call is TRBV30, the J call TRBJ2-1; 9 bases map to TRBD1. Trimming removed 5 bases from V and 8 bases from J; junction bases left unmatched: 13. Germline CDR1 reads GTSNPN; CDR2 reads SVGIG (reference sequence). The length of the CDR3 is 15 residues. The DNA for the CDR3 is TGTGCCTGGCCAGTGAGGACAGGGGCTATCCATGAGCAGTTCTTC. Translation: CAWPVRTGAIHEQFF. The entire variable domain, with the rest obtained from reference TRBV30 and TRBJ2-1, is as follows: SQTIHQWPATLVQPVGSPLSLECTVEGTSNPNLYWYRQAAGRGLQLLFYSVGIGQISSEVPQNLSASRPQDRQFILSSKKLLLSDSGFYLCAWPVRTGAIHEQFFGPGTRLTVL.

This clonotype was recorded only once. The chain has TRBV19 and TRBJ1-5; the match to TRBD1 covers 8 bases. V lost 5 bases to trimming and J lost 3 bases; unmatched junction nucleotides: 3. The CDR3 has 14 residues. Germline CDR1 is LNHDA and CDR2 is SQIVND (reference sequence). CDR3 amino acids: CASSQQGVNQPQHF. Written as DNA, the CDR3 is TGTGCCAGTAGTCAACAGGGGGTCAATCAGCCCCAGCATTTT.

The chain uses TRBV24-1 and TRBJ1-1; TRBD1 might be the D (5 bases). V gave up 3 bases and J gave up 8 bases, with 9 bases separating them. Germline assignment: CDR1 KGHDR and CDR2 SFDVKD. This CDR3 is built from 12 residues. The CDR3 here is CATSDPGTEAFF. The CDR3 nucleotides are TGTGCCACCAGTGATCCTGGGACGGAAGCTTTCTTT.

This clonotype was seen a handful of times. The chain links TRBV10-3 to TRBJ1-2, with D tentatively TRBD1 (5 bases). The ends were cut back, 0 bases at V and 6 bases at J, with 11 bases in the middle. The CDR3 has 14 amino acids. Germline-derived CDR1 and CDR2 are ENHRY and SYGVKD. The CDR3 reads CAISESRGVHGYTF. DNA for the CDR3: TGTGCCATCAGTGAGTCGCGGGGGGTGCATGGCTACACCTTC.

This clonotype turned up a few times. This rearrangement joins TRBV20-1 to TRBJ2-3; D gene unclear. V lost 3 bases and J lost 3, with 16 bases in between. The CDR3 loop spans 15 amino acids. The germline V gene encodes CDR1 DFQATT and CDR2 SNEGSKA (reference sequence). The CDR3 DNA is TGCAGTGCTAGCCGGACGTTCGGTGGGACAGATACGCAGTATTTT. This translates into CSASRTFGGTDTQYF.

V and J are TRBV6-5 and TRBJ2-5; TRBD1 agrees at 8 bases. Germline CDR1 reads MNHEY; CDR2 reads SVGAGI. The CDR3 is 15 residues long. J was trimmed by 2 bases and V by 8 bases; bases with no gene match: 10. The CDR3 loop is CASGRGQGRQETQYF. CDR3 nucleotides: TGTGCCAGCGGCAGAGGACAGGGAAGACAAGAGACCCAGTACTTC.

The table lists this clonotype with a few counts. The rearrangement uses TRBV24-1 and TRBJ1-2; D gene unclear. The V and J ends lost 3 bases and 9 bases respectively, with 16 bases between them. Germline assignment: CDR1 KGHDR and CDR2 SFDVKD. The CDR3 is 14 amino acids. CDR3 in amino acids: CATSDTPFPGRYTF. CDR3 DNA sequence: TGTGCCACCAGTGATACCCCCTTCCCTGGTCGCTACACCTTC.

The sample holds many counts of this clonotype. The CDR3 DNA reads as TGTGCCAGCAGCTTAGCTAAAGTAGCGGGGAGAAACCAAGAGACCCAGTACTTC. This translates into CASSLAKVAGRNQETQYF. V and J are TRBV7-9 and TRBJ2-5, with TRBD2 identical over 8 bases. CDR1 is SEHNR, CDR2 FQNEAQ, per germline (reference sequence). This CDR3 has 18 amino acids. The V gene end was trimmed by 0 bases and the J gene end by 0 bases; junction bases not matched to a gene: 9.

This chain links TRBV2 with TRBJ1-2, with 9 bases matching TRBD1. Unmatched junction bases numbered 17, after V lost 6 bases and J lost 12 bases. CDR1 and CDR2 (germline): SNHLY, FYNNEI. The CDR3 has 15 residues. The CDR3 coding sequence is TGTGCCAGCAGAGTTCCGGCCGGGACAGGGTCTGGAAACACCTTC. This encodes CASRVPAGTGSGNTF.

This clonotype appeared once. The chain has TRBV5-1 and TRBJ1-4; D may be TRBD1 (5 bases). V was shortened by 3 bases and J by 6 bases, with 18 bases between the two germline ends. The CDR3 covers 16 residues. Germline values: CDR1 SGHRS, CDR2 YFSETQ. This chain's CDR3 is CASSSGLAGVDEKLFF. The CDR3 DNA reads as TGCGCCAGCAGCTCGGGACTAGCGGGAGTTGATGAAAAACTGTTTTTT.

This sequence joins TRBV19 and TRBJ1-6; 10 nucleotides match TRBD1. This CDR3 comprises 15 residues. Germline CDR1 and CDR2: LNHDA and SQIVND (reference sequence). Germline trimming cut 9 bases from V and 7 bases from J; bases unmatched to any gene: 9. The CDR3 sequence is CARIPGTGENSPLHF. The CDR3 DNA sequence: TGTGCCAGAATCCCCGGGACAGGGGAAAATTCACCCCTCCACTTT.